This T cell receptor (beta chain) comes out of a study of technical replicates of blood from a handful of donors. The germline gives CDR1 ENHRY, CDR2 SYGVKD. The V end was cut by 9 bases, the J end by 0 bases, with 6 bases between. The CDR3 length is 13 residues. The assay was immunoSEQ multiplex PCR, and TCRdb's table has in-frame clones only and misses some. The repertoire holds about 94,000 clones, with roughly 95% as singletons. The rearrangement links TRBV10-3 to TRBJ2-6; D gene uncertain. Sequencing was carried out using T cells isolated from PBMCs. The origin of this receptor is a human donor in good health. DNA of the CDR3: TGTGCCATGAGATACTCTGGGGCCAACGTCCTGACTTTC. Its protein is CAMRYSGANVLTF.